A single sample is the source of the 16 T cell receptor beta chains below, sequenced in a study of T cell responses to AZD1222 COVID-19 vaccine. Assay: immunoSEQ multiplex PCR; the TCRdb copy retains only in-frame clones and omits some. The table shows 100,000 or so clones, with roughly 90% occurring only once. Sequences were derived from peripheral blood, sampled on day 0 of AZD1222 vaccination. The receptor set was obtained from an adult in good health.

The chain employs TRBV7-2 and TRBJ2-5, with D possibly TRBD2 on 6 matching bases. The V gene's germline CDR1 is SGHTA and CDR2 FQGNSA. The V end lost 3 bases, the J end lost 3 bases, and 14 bases lay between the germline ends. The CDR3 loop spans 15 amino acids. The CDR3 DNA reads TGTGCCAGCAGCTTTCGTAGTGGGGGGAAAGAGACCCAGTACTTC. Its protein is CASSFRSGGKETQYF.

This sequence joins TRBV5-8 and TRBJ2-4; D gene unclear. The V and J ends lost 8 bases and 0 bases respectively, with 3 bases between them. The CDR3 runs 11 residues. The germline V gene has CDR1 SGHTS and CDR2 YDEGEE. CDR3 coding DNA: TGTGCCAGGTTAGCCAAAAACATTCAGTACTTC. It yields the protein CARLAKNIQYF.

The CDR3 loop is CASSLEASYNEQFF. Here the CDR3 DNA reads TGTGCCAGCAGTTTAGAAGCATCCTACAATGAGCAGTTCTTC. J is TRBJ2-1 and V is TRBV28, with no clear D. Per germline, CDR1 MDHEN and CDR2 SYDVKM. V lost 2 bases to trimming and J lost 1 base, with 6 bases between them. CDR3 length: 14 amino acids.

The rearrangement joins TRBV2 to TRBJ1-1, with D possibly matching TRBD1 (5 bases). Trimming removed 6 bases from V and 0 bases from J, with 14 bases in between. Germline loops: CDR1 SNHLY, CDR2 FYNNEI. CDR3 size: 15 residues. CDR3 sequence (DNA): TGTGCCAGCAGCCCCAGGGTCACTATGAACACTGAAGCTTTCTTT. It is translated as CASSPRVTMNTEAFF.

This chain joins TRBV5-6 and TRBJ1-5; 10 positions match TRBD1. CDR1 SGHDT and CDR2 YYEEEE come from the germline V gene. V lost 4 bases, J lost 5 bases, and 6 bases stayed unmatched. CDR3 size: 15 residues. The CDR3 sequence: CASSGGQGIDQPQHF. CDR3 DNA sequence: TGTGCCAGCAGCGGGGGACAGGGGATTGATCAGCCCCAGCATTTT. Based on the CDR3 plus reference TRBV5-6 and TRBJ1-5, the full variable domain is DAGVTQSPTHLIKTRGQQVTLRCSPKSGHDTVSWYQQALGQGPQFIFQYYEEEERQRGNFPDRFSGHQFPNYSSELNVNALLLGDSALYLCASSGGQGIDQPQHFGDGTRLSIL.

The V call is TRBV3-1 (or the pseudogene TRBV3-2), the J call TRBJ1-2, with D possibly being TRBD1 (5 bases). Trimming took 6 bases from V and 1 from J, leaving 15 bases between them. Germline-derived CDR1 and CDR2 are LGHDT and YNNKEL (reference sequence). This CDR3 spans 15 amino acids. Written as DNA, the CDR3 is TGTGCCAGCAGGCGCTCAGGGCCCCATAACTATGGCTACACCTTC. Translated, it gives CASRRSGPHNYGYTF.

The V gene is TRBV7-3, the J gene TRBJ1-2; maybe TRBD1 (5 bases). This CDR3 is 14 amino acids long. Trimming cost V 2 bases and J 2 bases, with 9 bases left between them. Germline loops: CDR1 SGHTA, CDR2 FQGTGA. For the CDR3, the DNA is TGTGCCAGCAGCTTACCGGGGGGGAACTATGGCTACACCTTC. It encodes CASSLPGGNYGYTF.

The chain links TRBV4-1 to TRBJ1-2, with a weak D call TRBD1 (6 bases). V dropped 2 bases and J dropped 3 bases, with 19 bases sitting between them. This CDR3 is built from 17 residues. Germline V lookup: CDR1 MGHRA, CDR2 YSYEKL. CDR3 coding DNA: TGCGCCAGCAGCCAAACTATACAGGGTTCGGGGGACTATGGCTACACCTTC. Residues: CASSQTIQGSGDYGYTF.

This clone was seen a single time. This chain joins TRBV5-5 and TRBJ1-6; D not certain. The V end lost 6 bases, the J end lost 3 bases, and 10 bases lay between the germline ends. Germline CDR1 reads SGHKS; CDR2 reads YYEKEE (reference sequence). CDR3 size: 14 residues. In DNA form, the CDR3 reads TGTGCCAGCACCCCCCCAGGCTATAATTCACCCCTCCACTTT. Protein: CASTPPGYNSPLHF.

This clone was detected only once. This rearrangement joins TRBV4-3 to TRBJ1-4, with no clear D. The V end lost 4 bases, the J end lost 4 bases, and 7 bases lay between the germline ends. From germline, CDR1 is LGHNA and CDR2 YSLEER. This CDR3 has 13 residues. The CDR3 loop is CASSPGVNEKLFF. The CDR3 DNA reads TGCGCCAGCAGCCCCGGGGTTAATGAAAAACTGTTTTTT.

This chain links TRBV7-8 with TRBJ1-1; D uncertain. Germline-derived CDR1 and CDR2 are SGHVS and FQNEAQ. Trimming took 4 bases from V and 1 from J, leaving 7 bases between them. The CDR3 is 13 amino acids. This CDR3 reads CASSYATNTEAFF. Here the CDR3 DNA reads TGTGCCAGCAGCTATGCGACGAACACTGAAGCTTTCTTT.

This chain joins TRBV16 and TRBJ1-2; D possibly corresponds to TRBD1 (5 bases). V lost 2 bases, J lost 4 bases, and 5 bases lay in between. The CDR3 is 12 residues long. In germline, CDR1 is KGHSY, CDR2 FQNENV. The CDR3 sequence: CASSQGAYGYTF. In nucleotides, the CDR3 is TGTGCCAGCAGCCAAGGGGCCTATGGCTACACCTTC.

The V call is TRBV7-2, the J call TRBJ1-1, with D perhaps TRBD1 (5 bases). CDR3 length: 15 residues. Trimming removed 7 bases at V and 10 bases at J, with 25 bases between. Germline V CDR1 and CDR2: SGHTA, FQGNSA. The CDR3 DNA reads TGTGCCAGCACCCTTAGCTCAGGCGGGGGGTTGGTAGCTTTCTTT. It is translated as CASTLSSGGGLVAFF. The variable domain in full, completed from reference TRBV7-2 and TRBJ1-1, reads GAGVSQSPSNKVTEKGKDVELRCDPISGHTALYWYRQSLGQGLEFLIYFQGNSAPDKSGLPSDRFSAERTGGSVSTLTIQRTQQEDSAVYLCASTLSSGGGLVAFFGQGTRLTVV.

This clone occurred once. The CDR3, as DNA: TGTGCCAGCAGCTTATTGGCAGGGGGCAATGAAGCTTTCTTT. Amino acids: CASSLLAGGNEAFF. The rearrangement uses TRBV11-2 and TRBJ1-1; 8 bases are shared with TRBD1. The germline gives CDR1 SGHAT, CDR2 FQNNGV. V shed 2 bases, J shed 7 bases, and the junction held 6 bases outside the gene matches. The CDR3 has 14 amino acids.

V gene TRBV5-5 combines with J gene TRBJ1-5; D is perhaps TRBD1 (5 bases). The germline gives CDR1 SGHKS, CDR2 YYEKEE (reference sequence). V lost 4 bases to trimming and J lost 0 bases, with 11 bases between them. The CDR3 loop spans 15 amino acids. CDR3 amino acids: CASSQGRDSNQPQHF. CDR3 coding DNA: TGTGCCAGCAGCCAGGGACGGGATAGCAATCAGCCCCAGCATTTT.

The rearrangement joins TRBV7-9 to TRBJ1-6; D is unresolved. Trimming removed 5 bases from V and 10 bases from J, with 24 bases in between. The germline CDR1 and CDR2 sequences are SEHNR and FQNEAQ (reference sequence). CDR3 length: 17 amino acids. CDR3 region: CASSTAVSGPGRSPLHF. As DNA, the CDR3 is TGTGCCAGCAGCACCGCTGTAAGCGGGCCGGGAAGGTCACCCCTCCACTTT.